The present TCR beta chain was sequenced within a study of cytomegalovirus exposure and HLA in healthy donors. The primer mix had 60 Vbeta and 13 Jbeta primers. TCRdb keeps only in-frame clones here, not all; method: immunoSEQ multiplex PCR. The sample has 200,000 to 250,000 clones, over 80% seen once. The CDR3 loop spans 15 amino acids. Germline V gene sequence: CDR1 SGHKS, CDR2 YYEKEE (reference sequence). V gave up 2 bases and J gave up 0 bases, with 12 bases separating them. With regard to this clone: Its antigen remains unidentified.

Whole-study results and caveats: Follow-up analysis found HLA locus-dependent TCR association rates, highest for DRB1 and lowest for HLA-C. It is likely that the observed cluster of highly shared sequence variants was a sequencing artifact. The study labeled 150 or so TCR beta chains cytomegalovirus-associated.

The rearrangement joins TRBV5-5 to TRBJ2-7; D call uncertain. This clonotype was obtained from a boy aged 2 to 10 in good health and CMV-seronegative. The sequenced material came from PBMCs. This CDR3 reads CASSLARSSSYEQYF. The CDR3 nucleotides are TGTGCCAGCAGCTTAGCTAGATCCAGCTCCTACGAGCAGTACTTC.